Presented here are 27 T cell receptor beta chains from one specimen sequenced in a study of cytomegalovirus exposure and HLA in healthy donors. It was with 60 Vbeta and 13 Jbeta primers that the PCR ran. The protocol was immunoSEQ multiplex PCR, while the TCRdb copy is restricted to in-frame clones and leaves out a portion. The listing contains about 120,000 clones. Sequencing used PBMCs. These TCRs come from a man between 18 and 35 years old in good health and CMV-seronegative.

The chain couples TRBV5-6 to TRBJ1-2; D might be TRBD1 (5 bases). In germline, CDR1 is SGHDT, CDR2 YYEEEE. Trimming shortened V by 6 bases and J by 6 bases, and 21 bases separated the two germline ends. CDR3 length: 15 amino acids. CDR3 coding DNA: TGTGCCAGCATCCTCCAGGGCGGATCGTCCGATGGCTACACCTTC. This gives the protein CASILQGGSSDGYTF.

This chain connects TRBV30 to TRBJ1-5; D is uncertain. The CDR3 is made up of 14 amino acids. Germline V gives CDR1 GTSNPN, CDR2 SVGIG (reference sequence). Trimming left V 8 bases short and J 0 bases short, with 14 bases between. CDR3 sequence reads: CAAQKEYSNQPQHF. DNA of the CDR3: TGTGCCGCCCAGAAAGAATATAGCAATCAGCCCCAGCATTTT.

The chain recombines TRBV5-1 with TRBJ2-5; 7 bases align to TRBD1. The germline V gene has CDR1 SGHRS and CDR2 YFSETQ. V gave up 3 bases and J gave up 5 bases; unmatched junction bases: 7. This CDR3 is built from 14 residues. The CDR3 loop reads CASSSDRAGETQYF. The CDR3 DNA reads TGCGCCAGCAGCTCCGACAGGGCTGGGGAGACCCAGTACTTC. The whole variable domain, filled in from reference TRBV5-1 and TRBJ2-5, reads KAGVTQTPRYLIKTRGQQVTLSCSPISGHRSVSWYQQTPGQGLQFLFEYFSETQRNKGNFPGRFSGRQFSNSRSEMNVSTLELGDSALYLCASSSDRAGETQYFGPGTRLLVL.

V gene TRBV29-1 combines with J gene TRBJ2-3; no clear D gene. Per germline, CDR1 SQVTM and CDR2 ANQGSEA. The V gene lost 3 bases and the J gene lost 0 bases, with 13 bases spanning the gap. The CDR3 has 15 amino acids. DNA for the CDR3: TGCAGCGTTGAGCCAGTCCTCCCTAGCACAGATACGCAGTATTTT. Its protein product is CSVEPVLPSTDTQYF.

V and J are TRBV7-8 and TRBJ1-1, with D possibly matching TRBD1 (5 bases). Trimming pared 5 bases from V and 4 bases from J, leaving 14 bases between. The CDR3 spans 14 residues. Germline values: CDR1 SGHVS, CDR2 FQNEAQ. The CDR3 DNA is TGTGCCAGCAGCCCACCCCCGGGGGTCACTGAAGCTTTCTTT. This sequence encodes CASSPPPGVTEAFF.

V gene TRBV5-6 combines with J gene TRBJ1-2; tentatively, D is TRBD1 (5 bases). Trimming removed 4 bases from V and 8 bases from J, with 18 bases in between. The V gene's germline CDR1 is SGHDT and CDR2 YYEEEE. The CDR3 totals 14 residues. The CDR3 here is CASSPREGGGGYTF. The CDR3 DNA reads as TGTGCCAGCAGCCCCAGGGAGGGAGGAGGCGGCTACACCTTC.

The CDR3 coding sequence is TGCGCCAGCAGCCAAGATTGGCTAGCGGGAGCTAACAAGGACCAAGAGACCCAGTACTTC. This codes for CASSQDWLAGANKDQETQYF. The V and J genes are TRBV4-3 and TRBJ2-5; TRBD2 agrees at 10 bases. The CDR3 is made up of 20 amino acids. V gave up 0 bases and J gave up 0 bases; unmatched junction bases: 13. CDR1 is LGHNA and CDR2 is YSLEER in the germline V gene.

The chain has TRBV6-5 and TRBJ2-7; possibly TRBD1 for D (6 bases). V was clipped by 5 bases and J by 0 bases, with 14 bases between them. CDR3 length equals 15 residues. Germline V CDR1 and CDR2: MNHEY, SVGAGI. The CDR3 nucleotides read TGTGCCAGCAGTAAGGGACAACCAAGCTCCTACGAGCAGTACTTC. It yields the protein CASSKGQPSSYEQYF.

The chain joins TRBV5-4 to TRBJ1-1, with D possibly matching TRBD1 (6 bases). In germline, CDR1 is SGHNT, CDR2 YYREEE (reference sequence). This CDR3 is 14 amino acids long. Between the trimmed V and J ends, which lost 3 bases and 0 bases, there was a span of 9 bases. CDR3 residues: CASSWGHLNTEAFF. CDR3 nucleotides: TGTGCCAGCAGCTGGGGACACTTGAACACTGAAGCTTTCTTT.

V gene TRBV7-9 combines with J gene TRBJ2-1, with D unclear. The CDR3 runs to 12 residues. V lost 2 bases, J lost 9 bases, and 8 bases lay in between. Per germline, CDR1 SEHNR and CDR2 FQNEAQ (reference sequence). The CDR3 nucleotides read TGTGCCAGCAGCTTAAGTGGGCGTGAGCAGTTCTTC. It codes for CASSLSGREQFF.

This chain links TRBV10-3 with TRBJ2-5; perhaps TRBD2 as D (6 bases). Trimming pared 0 bases from V and 3 bases from J, leaving 8 bases between. This CDR3 has 14 amino acids. Germline V CDR1 and CDR2: ENHRY, SYGVKD. CDR3 in amino acids: CAISESPSEETQYF. In nucleotides, the CDR3 is TGTGCCATCAGTGAGTCTCCTAGCGAAGAGACCCAGTACTTC.

This sequence joins TRBV27 and TRBJ1-1; 9 positions match TRBD1. The CDR3 is 14 amino acids. Germline assignment: CDR1 MNHEY and CDR2 SMNVEV (reference sequence). Trimming removed 5 bases from V and 4 bases from J; junction bases left unmatched: 5. The CDR3 is CASSPQTGGTEAFF. CDR3 in DNA: TGTGCCAGCAGTCCACAGACAGGGGGCACTGAAGCTTTCTTT.

The chain joins TRBV28 to TRBJ2-5; D is unclear. CDR3 length equals 14 residues. CDR1 is MDHEN, CDR2 SYDVKM, per germline. V dropped 2 bases and J dropped 3 bases, with 10 bases sitting between them. The CDR3 region is CASSLDTLKETQYF. In DNA form, the CDR3 reads TGTGCCAGCAGTTTAGACACCCTAAAAGAGACCCAGTACTTC.

V and J are TRBV5-1 and TRBJ2-7; 8 bases match TRBD1. The CDR3 is 16 residues long. V was pared by 0 bases and J by 0 bases, with 5 bases of the junction left unmatched. Germline loops: CDR1 SGHRS, CDR2 YFSETQ. DNA for the CDR3: TGCGCCAGCAGCTTGGGGGTTGGACAGGGCTCCTACGAGCAGTACTTC. This gives the protein CASSLGVGQGSYEQYF.

The chain carries TRBV11-2 and TRBJ1-1; D call uncertain. Between the trimmed V and J ends, which lost 3 bases and 4 bases, there was a span of 3 bases. CDR3 length: 11 amino acids. Germline V CDR1 and CDR2: SGHAT, FQNNGV. CDR3 region: CASSLSTEAFF. The CDR3 DNA reads as TGTGCCAGCAGCTTGAGCACTGAAGCTTTCTTT.

This chain links TRBV5-4 with TRBJ1-2; D may be TRBD1 (6 bases). The CDR3 consists of 16 residues. V lost 0 bases and J 0 bases, leaving 12 bases between the germline ends. CDR1 is SGHNT and CDR2 is YYREEE in the germline V gene (reference sequence). CDR3 protein: CASSLAGARANYGYTF. The CDR3 region has the DNA TGTGCCAGCAGCTTGGCAGGGGCCCGAGCTAACTATGGCTACACCTTC. Based on the CDR3 plus reference TRBV5-4 and TRBJ1-2, the full variable domain is ETGVTQSPTHLIKTRGQQVTLRCSSQSGHNTVSWYQQALGQGPQFIFQYYREEENGRGNFPPRFSGLQFPNYSSELNVNALELDDSALYLCASSLAGARANYGYTFGSGTRLTVV.

The chain combines TRBV11-2 with TRBJ2-3, with D unclear. The CDR3 is 15 residues long. CDR1 SGHAT and CDR2 FQNNGV come from the germline V gene. V dropped 4 bases and J dropped 2 bases, with 13 bases sitting between them. This CDR3 reads CASSSPRVSTDTQYF. DNA of the CDR3: TGTGCCAGCAGCTCACCCCGGGTTTCCACAGATACGCAGTATTTT.

The chain links TRBV7-9 to TRBJ2-5; D not certain. V dropped 4 bases and J dropped 5 bases, with 2 bases sitting between them. CDR3 size: 10 residues. Germline CDR1 reads SEHNR; CDR2 reads FQNEAQ (reference sequence). CDR3 sequence reads: CASSSETQYF. The DNA of the CDR3 is TGTGCCAGCAGCTCTGAGACCCAGTACTTC.

This chain joins TRBV6-4 and TRBJ2-3; TRBD2 matches 13 bases. The J segment lost 6 bases and the V segment lost 0 bases, leaving 3 bases of the junction unmatched. Germline CDR1 and CDR2: MRHNA and SNTAGT. CDR3 length equals 16 residues. This CDR3 is CASSDSTSGGLDTQYF. The CDR3 nucleotides are TGTGCCAGCAGTGACTCGACTAGCGGGGGGCTTGATACGCAGTATTTT.

The chain links TRBV5-1 to TRBJ2-2; D uncertain. Germline CDR1 is SGHRS and CDR2 is YFSETQ. V shed 5 bases and J shed 11 bases, with 10 bases lying between them. The CDR3 loop spans 11 amino acids. Here the CDR3 reads CASSSATELFF. The DNA of the CDR3 is TGCGCCAGCAGTTCCGCGACAGAGCTGTTTTTT.

The chain links TRBV5-4 to TRBJ2-3; 9 bases are a match to TRBD1. V trimming: 4 bases; J trimming: 7 bases; junction bases outside the gene matches: 7. Germline CDR1 is SGHNT and CDR2 is YYREEE (reference sequence). This CDR3 region has 14 residues. The CDR3 DNA sequence: TGTGCCAGCAGCCCACAGGGGGCGCAATATACGCAGTATTTT. It encodes CASSPQGAQYTQYF.

The J gene is TRBJ2-7, the V gene TRBV7-2; 8 positions match TRBD2. Trimming cost V 1 base and J 1 base; bases outside gene matches: 3. Germline CDR1 reads SGHTA; CDR2 reads FQGNSA. This CDR3 has 15 residues. DNA for the CDR3: TGTGCCAGCAGCTTAGTAAGCGGGGGATCCTACGAGCAGTACTTC. Its protein product is CASSLVSGGSYEQYF.

The V gene is TRBV27, the J gene TRBJ1-4; the D gene is possibly TRBD1 (6 bases). Trimming took 3 bases from V and 8 from J, leaving 16 bases between them. CDR3 length: 15 residues. Germline-derived CDR1 and CDR2 are MNHEY and SMNVEV (reference sequence). The CDR3 sequence: CASSLSGEGREKLFF. CDR3 nucleotides: TGTGCCAGCAGTTTGTCAGGGGAAGGTCGGGAAAAACTGTTTTTT.

The V call is TRBV27, the J call TRBJ2-7; D call uncertain. Trimming shortened V by 4 bases and J by 3 bases, and 13 bases separated the two germline ends. Germline loops: CDR1 MNHEY, CDR2 SMNVEV (reference sequence). The CDR3 length is 14 residues. The CDR3 DNA is TGTGCCAGCAGTTCCGGGTTACTTCTCTACGAGCAGTACTTC. This gives the protein CASSSGLLLYEQYF.

V and J are TRBV19 and TRBJ2-7; D might be TRBD1 (5 bases). V was pared by 5 bases and J by 3 bases, with 8 bases between. The CDR3 extends over 12 amino acids. CDR1 is LNHDA, CDR2 SQIVND, per germline (reference sequence). DNA for the CDR3: TGTGCCAGTAGTCAAAGGGGCTACGAGCAGTACTTC. Its protein product is CASSQRGYEQYF.

The rearrangement links TRBV9 to TRBJ2-2; TRBD2 matches at 15 bases. The CDR3 is 19 amino acids. Unmatched junction bases numbered 7, after V lost 4 bases and J lost 0 bases. Germline CDR1 SGDLS, CDR2 YYNGEE. The CDR3 protein is CASSFGLAGGPTNTGELFF. As DNA, the CDR3 is TGTGCCAGCAGCTTCGGACTAGCGGGGGGGCCGACGAACACCGGGGAGCTGTTTTTT.

The chain combines TRBV4-3 with TRBJ2-5, with 11 positions matching TRBD2. The J call is uncertain, as TRBJ2-7 better fits the DNA end. The CDR3 loop spans 15 amino acids. CDR1 is LGHNA, CDR2 YSLEER, per germline. The CDR3, as DNA: TGCGCCAGCAGCCAAGACACTAGCGGGGGTTACGAGCAGTACTTC. Its translation: CASSQDTSGGYEQYF.